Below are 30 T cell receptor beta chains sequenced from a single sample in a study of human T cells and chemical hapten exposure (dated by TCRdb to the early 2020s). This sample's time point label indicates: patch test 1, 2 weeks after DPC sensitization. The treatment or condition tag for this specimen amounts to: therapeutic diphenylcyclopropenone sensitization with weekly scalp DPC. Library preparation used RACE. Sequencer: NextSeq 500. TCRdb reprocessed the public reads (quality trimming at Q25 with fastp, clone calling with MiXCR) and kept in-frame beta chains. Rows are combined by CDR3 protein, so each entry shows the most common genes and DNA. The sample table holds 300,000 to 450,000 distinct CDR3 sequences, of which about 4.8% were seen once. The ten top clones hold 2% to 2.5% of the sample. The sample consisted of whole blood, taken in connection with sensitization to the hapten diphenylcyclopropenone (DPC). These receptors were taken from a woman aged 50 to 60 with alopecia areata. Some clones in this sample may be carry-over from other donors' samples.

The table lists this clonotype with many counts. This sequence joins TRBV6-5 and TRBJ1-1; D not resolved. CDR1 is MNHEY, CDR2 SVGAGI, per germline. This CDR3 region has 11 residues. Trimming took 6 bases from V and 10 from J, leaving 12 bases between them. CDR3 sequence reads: CASRTNFGAFF. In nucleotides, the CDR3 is TGTGCCAGCAGAACTAACTTCGGAGCTTTCTTT.

Written as DNA, the CDR3 is TGTGCCAGCAGTTTATCACGGTACAAAAACATTCAGTACTTC. As protein: CASSLSRYKNIQYF. The chain uses TRBV27 and TRBJ2-4; no clear D gene. Trimming removed 0 bases at V and 3 bases at J, with 6 bases between. In germline, CDR1 is MNHEY, CDR2 SMNVEV (reference sequence). This CDR3 is 14 amino acids long.

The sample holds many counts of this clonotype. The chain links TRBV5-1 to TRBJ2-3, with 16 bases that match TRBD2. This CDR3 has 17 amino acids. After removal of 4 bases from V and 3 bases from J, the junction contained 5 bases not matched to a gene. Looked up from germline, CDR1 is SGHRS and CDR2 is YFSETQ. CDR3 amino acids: CASSLGTSGRGTDTQYF. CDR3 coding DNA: TGCGCCAGCAGCCTGGGGACTAGCGGGAGGGGGACAGATACGCAGTATTTT. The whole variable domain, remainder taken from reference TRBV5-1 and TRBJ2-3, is KAGVTQTPRYLIKTRGQQVTLSCSPISGHRSVSWYQQTPGQGLQFLFEYFSETQRNKGNFPGRFSGRQFSNSRSEMNVSTLELGDSALYLCASSLGTSGRGTDTQYFGPGTRLTVL.

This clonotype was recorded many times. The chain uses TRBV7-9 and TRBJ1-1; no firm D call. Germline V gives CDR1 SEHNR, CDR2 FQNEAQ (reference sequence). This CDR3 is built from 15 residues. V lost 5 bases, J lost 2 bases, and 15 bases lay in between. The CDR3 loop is CASSPPGRPNTEAFF. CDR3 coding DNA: TGTGCCAGCAGCCCGCCGGGCAGACCTAACACTGAAGCTTTCTTT. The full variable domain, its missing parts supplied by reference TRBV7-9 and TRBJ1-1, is DTGVSQNPRHKITKRGQNVTFRCDPISEHNRLYWYRQTLGQGPEFLTYFQNEAQLEKSRLLSDRFSAERPKGSFSTLEIQRTEQGDSAMYLCASSPPGRPNTEAFFGQGTRLTVV.

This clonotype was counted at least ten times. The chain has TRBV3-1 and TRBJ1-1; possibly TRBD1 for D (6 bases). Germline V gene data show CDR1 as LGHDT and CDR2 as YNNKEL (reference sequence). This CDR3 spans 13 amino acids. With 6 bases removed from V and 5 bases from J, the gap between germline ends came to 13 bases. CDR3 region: CASSLLQGTEAFF. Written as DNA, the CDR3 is TGTGCCAGCAGTCTACTACAGGGAACTGAAGCTTTCTTT.

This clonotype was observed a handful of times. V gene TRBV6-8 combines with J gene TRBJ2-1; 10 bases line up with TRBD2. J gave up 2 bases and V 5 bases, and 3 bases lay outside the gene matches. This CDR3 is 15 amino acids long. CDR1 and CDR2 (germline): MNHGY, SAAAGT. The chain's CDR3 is CASSLAGVAYNEQFF. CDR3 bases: TGTGCCAGCAGTCTAGCGGGAGTGGCCTACAATGAGCAGTTCTTC.

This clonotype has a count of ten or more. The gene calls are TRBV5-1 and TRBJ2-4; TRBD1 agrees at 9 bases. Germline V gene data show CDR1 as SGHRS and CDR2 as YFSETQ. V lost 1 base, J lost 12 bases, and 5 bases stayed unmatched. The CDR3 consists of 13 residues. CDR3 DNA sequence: TGCGCCAGCAGCTTGTACAGGGGGCCCACTCAGTACTTC. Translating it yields CASSLYRGPTQYF. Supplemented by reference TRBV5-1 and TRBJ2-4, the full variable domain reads KAGVTQTPRYLIKTRGQQVTLSCSPISGHRSVSWYQQTPGQGLQFLFEYFSETQRNKGNFPGRFSGRQFSNSRSEMNVSTLELGDSALYLCASSLYRGPTQYFGAGTRLSVL.

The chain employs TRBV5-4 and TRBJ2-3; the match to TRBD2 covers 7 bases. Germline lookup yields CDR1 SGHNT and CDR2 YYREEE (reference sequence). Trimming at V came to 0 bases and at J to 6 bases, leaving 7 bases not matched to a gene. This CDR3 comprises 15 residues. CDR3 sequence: CASSLGAGEGDTQYF. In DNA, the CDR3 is TGTGCCAGCAGCTTGGGTGCGGGGGAAGGGGATACGCAGTATTTT.

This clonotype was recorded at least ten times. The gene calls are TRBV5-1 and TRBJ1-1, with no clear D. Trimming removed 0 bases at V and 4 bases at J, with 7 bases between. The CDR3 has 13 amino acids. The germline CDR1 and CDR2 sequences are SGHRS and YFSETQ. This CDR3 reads CASSLGVATEAFF. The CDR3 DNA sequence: TGCGCCAGCAGCTTGGGGGTCGCCACTGAAGCTTTCTTT.

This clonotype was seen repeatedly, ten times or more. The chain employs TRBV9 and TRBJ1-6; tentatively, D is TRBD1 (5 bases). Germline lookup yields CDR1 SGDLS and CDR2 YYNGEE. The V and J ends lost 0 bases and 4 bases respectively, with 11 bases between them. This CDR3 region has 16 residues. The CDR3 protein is CASSVGPGPYNSPLHF. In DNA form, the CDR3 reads TGTGCCAGCAGCGTAGGCCCAGGGCCTTATAATTCACCCCTCCACTTT.

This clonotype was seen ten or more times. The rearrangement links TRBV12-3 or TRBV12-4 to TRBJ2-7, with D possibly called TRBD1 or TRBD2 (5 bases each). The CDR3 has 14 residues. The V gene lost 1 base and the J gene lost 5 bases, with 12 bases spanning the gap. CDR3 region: CASSLGQGVNEQYF. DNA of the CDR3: TGTGCCAGCAGTTTAGGGCAGGGAGTCAACGAGCAGTACTTC.

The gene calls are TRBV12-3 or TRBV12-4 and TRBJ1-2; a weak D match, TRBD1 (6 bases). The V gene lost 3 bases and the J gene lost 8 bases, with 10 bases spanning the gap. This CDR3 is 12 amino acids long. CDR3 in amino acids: CASSLWDNGYTF. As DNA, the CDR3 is TGTGCCAGCAGTTTGTGGGACAACGGCTACACCTTC.

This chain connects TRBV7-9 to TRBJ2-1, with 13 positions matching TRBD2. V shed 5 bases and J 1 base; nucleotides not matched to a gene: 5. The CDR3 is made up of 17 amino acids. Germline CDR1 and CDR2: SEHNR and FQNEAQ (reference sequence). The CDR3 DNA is TGTGCCAGCAGCCCGGGACTAGCGGGGCCATCCTACAATGAGCAGTTCTTC. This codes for CASSPGLAGPSYNEQFF.

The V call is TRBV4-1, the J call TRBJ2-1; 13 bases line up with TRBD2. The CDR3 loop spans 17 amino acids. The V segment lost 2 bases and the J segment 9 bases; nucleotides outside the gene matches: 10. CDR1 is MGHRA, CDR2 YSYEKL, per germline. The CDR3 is CASSQSPTSGRSSEQFF. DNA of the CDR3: TGCGCCAGCAGCCAATCTCCGACTAGCGGGAGGTCTAGTGAGCAGTTCTTC.

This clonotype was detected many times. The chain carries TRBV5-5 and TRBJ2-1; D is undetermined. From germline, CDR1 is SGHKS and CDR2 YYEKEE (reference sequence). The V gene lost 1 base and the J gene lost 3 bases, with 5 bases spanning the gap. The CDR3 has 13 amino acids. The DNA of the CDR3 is TGTGCCAGCAGCTTGTGGGACTACAATGAGCAGTTCTTC. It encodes CASSLWDYNEQFF. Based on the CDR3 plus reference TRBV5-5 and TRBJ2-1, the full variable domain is DAGVTQSPTHLIKTRGQQVTLRCSPISGHKSVSWYQQVLGQGPQFIFQYYEKEERGRGNFPDRFSARQFPNYSSELNVNALLLGDSALYLCASSLWDYNEQFFGPGTRLTVL.

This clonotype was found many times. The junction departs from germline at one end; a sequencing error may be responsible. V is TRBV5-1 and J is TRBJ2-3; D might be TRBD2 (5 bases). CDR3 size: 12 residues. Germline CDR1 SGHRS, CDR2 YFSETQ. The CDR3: CASSVTGDTQYF. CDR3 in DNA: TGTGCCAGCAGTGTTACGGGGGATACGCAGTATTTT.

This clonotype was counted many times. The CDR3 sequence: CASSQDNRGSYNEQFF. In nucleotides, the CDR3 is TGCGCCAGCAGCCAAGATAACAGGGGCTCCTACAATGAGCAGTTCTTC. The rearrangement uses TRBV4-3 and TRBJ2-1; 7 bases fit TRBD1. Per germline, CDR1 LGHNA and CDR2 YSLEER. The V segment lost 0 bases and the J segment 0 bases; nucleotides outside the gene matches: 2. The CDR3 has 16 residues.

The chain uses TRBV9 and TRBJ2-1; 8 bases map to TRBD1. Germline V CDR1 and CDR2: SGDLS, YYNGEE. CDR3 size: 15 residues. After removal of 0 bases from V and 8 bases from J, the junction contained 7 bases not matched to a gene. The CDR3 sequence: CASSVGQGAVDEQFF. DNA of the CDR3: TGTGCCAGCAGCGTAGGGCAGGGGGCGGTCGATGAGCAGTTCTTC.

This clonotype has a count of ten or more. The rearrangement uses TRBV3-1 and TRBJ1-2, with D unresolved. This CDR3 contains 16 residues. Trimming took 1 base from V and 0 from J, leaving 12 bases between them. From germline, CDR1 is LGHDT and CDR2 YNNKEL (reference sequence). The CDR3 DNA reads TGTGCCAGCAGCCAAGGACCGGGAGGAGCTAACTATGGCTACACCTTC. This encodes CASSQGPGGANYGYTF.

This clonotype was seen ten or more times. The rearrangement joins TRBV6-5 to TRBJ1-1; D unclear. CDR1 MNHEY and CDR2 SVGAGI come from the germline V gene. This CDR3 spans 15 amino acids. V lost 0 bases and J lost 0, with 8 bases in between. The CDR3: CASSYSSRMNTEAFF. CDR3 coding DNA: TGTGCCAGCAGTTACTCGTCCCGGATGAACACTGAAGCTTTCTTT.

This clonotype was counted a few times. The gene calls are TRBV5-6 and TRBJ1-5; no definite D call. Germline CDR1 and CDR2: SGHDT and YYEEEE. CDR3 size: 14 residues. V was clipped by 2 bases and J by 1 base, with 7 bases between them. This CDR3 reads CASSLRRSNQPQHF. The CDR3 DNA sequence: TGTGCCAGCAGCTTAAGACGGAGCAATCAGCCCCAGCATTTT.

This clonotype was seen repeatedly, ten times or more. The CDR3 reads CASSPQGQLNYGYTF. CDR3 sequence (DNA): TGTGCCAGCAGCCCCCAGGGACAGCTTAACTATGGCTACACCTTC. The chain combines TRBV7-3 with TRBJ1-2, with 7 bases lining up with TRBD1. V shed 5 bases, J shed 1 base, and the junction held 7 bases outside the gene matches. Germline-derived CDR1 and CDR2 are SGHTA and FQGTGA. The CDR3 is 15 amino acids. Together with reference TRBV7-3 and TRBJ1-2, the CDR3 gives the full variable domain: GAGVSQTPSNKVTEKGKYVELRCDPISGHTALYWYRQSLGQGPEFLIYFQGTGAADDSGLPNDRFFAVRPEGSVSTLKIQRTERGDSAVYLCASSPQGQLNYGYTFGSGTRLTVV.

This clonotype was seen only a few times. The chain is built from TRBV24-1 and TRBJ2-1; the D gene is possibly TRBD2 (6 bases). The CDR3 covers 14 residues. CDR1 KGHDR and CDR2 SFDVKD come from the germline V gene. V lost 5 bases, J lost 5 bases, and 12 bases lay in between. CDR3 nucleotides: TGTGCCACCAGTGTAGAGGGGAGGAACAATGAGCAGTTCTTC. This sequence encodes CATSVEGRNNEQFF.

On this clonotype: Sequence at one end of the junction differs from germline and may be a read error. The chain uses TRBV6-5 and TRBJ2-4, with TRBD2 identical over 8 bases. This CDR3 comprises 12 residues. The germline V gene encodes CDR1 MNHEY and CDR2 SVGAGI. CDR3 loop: CASSYSGGVRIF. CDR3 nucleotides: TGTGCCAGCAGTTACAGCGGGGGCGTCCGTATCTTC.

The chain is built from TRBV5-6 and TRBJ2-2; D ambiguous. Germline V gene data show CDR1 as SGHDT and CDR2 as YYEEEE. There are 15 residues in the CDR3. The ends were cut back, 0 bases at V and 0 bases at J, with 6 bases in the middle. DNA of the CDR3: TGTGCCAGCAGCTTGGACAACGCGAACACCGGGGAGCTGTTTTTT. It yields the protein CASSLDNANTGELFF.

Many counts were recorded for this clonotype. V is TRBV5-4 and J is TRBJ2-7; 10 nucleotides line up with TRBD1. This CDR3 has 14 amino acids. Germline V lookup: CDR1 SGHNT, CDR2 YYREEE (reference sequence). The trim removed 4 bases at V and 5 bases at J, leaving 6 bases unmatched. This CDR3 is CASSPGQGVHEQYF. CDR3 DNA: TGTGCCAGCAGCCCCGGACAGGGGGTCCACGAGCAGTACTTC.

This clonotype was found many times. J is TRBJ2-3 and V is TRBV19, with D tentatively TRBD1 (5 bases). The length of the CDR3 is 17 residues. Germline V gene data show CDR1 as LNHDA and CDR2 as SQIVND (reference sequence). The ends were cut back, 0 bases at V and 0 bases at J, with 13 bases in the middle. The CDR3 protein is CASSIEGRRPSTDTQYF. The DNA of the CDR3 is TGTGCCAGTAGTATAGAGGGGCGAAGACCTAGCACAGATACGCAGTATTTT.

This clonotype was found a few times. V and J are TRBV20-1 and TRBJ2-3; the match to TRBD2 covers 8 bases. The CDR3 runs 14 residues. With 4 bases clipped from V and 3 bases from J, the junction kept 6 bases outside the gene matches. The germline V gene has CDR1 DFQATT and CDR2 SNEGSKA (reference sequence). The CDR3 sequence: CSAISGSRTDTQYF. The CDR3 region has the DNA TGCAGTGCTATCAGCGGGAGTAGGACAGATACGCAGTATTTT.

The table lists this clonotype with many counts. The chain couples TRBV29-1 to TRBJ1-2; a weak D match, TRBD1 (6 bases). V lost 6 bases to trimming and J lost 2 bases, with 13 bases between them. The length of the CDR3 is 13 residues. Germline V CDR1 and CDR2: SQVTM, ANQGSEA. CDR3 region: CSVAGDVNYGYTF. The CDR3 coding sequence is TGCAGCGTAGCAGGGGACGTAAACTATGGCTACACCTTC.

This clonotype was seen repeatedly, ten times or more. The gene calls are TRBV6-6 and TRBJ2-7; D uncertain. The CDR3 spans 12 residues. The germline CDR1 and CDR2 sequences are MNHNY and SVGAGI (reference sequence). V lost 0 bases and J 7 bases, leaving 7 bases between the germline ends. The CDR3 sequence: CASSYSGSEQYF. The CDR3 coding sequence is TGTGCCAGCAGTTACTCGGGGTCAGAGCAGTACTTC.